The present entry profiles one TCR beta chain with its context. The entry originates in a study of control samples from healthy donors and cancer patients. The CDR3 runs 14 residues. V lost 5 bases and J lost 0; bases outside the gene matches: 4. Germline V gene data show CDR1 as SGHAT and CDR2 as FQDESV (reference sequence). Clones were read by immunoSEQ multiplex PCR, and TCRdb kept only the in-frame ones, dropping some. The sample shows fewer than 150,000 clones, roughly 90% of them seen only once. The clonotype comes from a man aged 18 to 30 in good health. This chain joins TRBV11-1 and TRBJ2-7; 7 bases are a match to TRBD1. The specimen was blood. The CDR3 DNA follows: TGTGCCAGCAGCACCGGGACAGCCTCCTACGAGCAGTACTTC. Translating gives CASSTGTASYEQYF.